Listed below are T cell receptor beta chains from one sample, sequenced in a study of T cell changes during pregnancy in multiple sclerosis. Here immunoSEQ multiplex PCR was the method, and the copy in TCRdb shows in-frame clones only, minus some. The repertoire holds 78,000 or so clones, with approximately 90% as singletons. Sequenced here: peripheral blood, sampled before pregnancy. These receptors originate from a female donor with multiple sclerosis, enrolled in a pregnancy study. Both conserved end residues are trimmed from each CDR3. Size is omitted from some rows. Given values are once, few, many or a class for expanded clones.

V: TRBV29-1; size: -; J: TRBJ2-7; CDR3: SVHGLAGKPPYEQY
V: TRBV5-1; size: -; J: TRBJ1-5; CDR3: ASSPAGALNQPQH
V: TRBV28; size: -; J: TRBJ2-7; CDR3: ASRERDYEQY
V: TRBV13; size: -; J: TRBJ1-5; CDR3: ASSLSGQPQH
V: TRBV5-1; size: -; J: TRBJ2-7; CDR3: ASSLSPNPITGIRSYEQY
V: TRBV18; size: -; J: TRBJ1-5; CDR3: ASSQGSNQPQH
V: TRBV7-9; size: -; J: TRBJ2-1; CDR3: ASSPGLGGKSSYNEQF
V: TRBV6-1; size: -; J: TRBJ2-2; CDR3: ASSERRLAGPTGELF
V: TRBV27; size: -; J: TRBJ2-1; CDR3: ASSSLGLAGVGEQF
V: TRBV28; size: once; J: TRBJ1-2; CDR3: ASSWALTGRGYT
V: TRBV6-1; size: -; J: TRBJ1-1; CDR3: ASSEVVGRGAF
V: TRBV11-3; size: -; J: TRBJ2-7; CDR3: ASSLAGSYEQY